This is a list of T cell receptor beta chains from one sample in a study of memory CD4+ T cells and cytomegalovirus serostatus. Produced via immunoSEQ multiplex PCR; TCRdb's table is partial and in-frame only. Of 50,000 to 60,000 clones in the sample, over 65% were seen once. Sequencing was done on a sample of memory CD4+ T cells from blood. These receptor sequences come from an adult in good health and CMV-seronegative. The CDR3 runs from the conserved cysteine through the conserved F or W. The order of the fields is J gene, clone size, V gene, D gene, CDR3 DNA, CDR3 protein. D genes are given only for firm matches. Some rows have no size entry. The others give once, few or many, or a class for an expanded clone.

TRBJ2-7 once TRBV2 - TGTGCCAGCAGTCAAAACTACGAGCAGTACTTC CASSQNYEQYF
TRBJ2-3 - TRBV18 - TGTGCCAGCTCACCCTCCGGGGCTAGCACAGATACGCAGTATTTT CASSPSGASTDTQYF
TRBJ2-3 - TRBV11-3 - TGTGCCAGCAGCTTAGGGACACTGAGCACAGATACGCAGTATTTT CASSLGTLSTDTQYF
TRBJ2-2 - TRBV10-3 - TGTGCCATCAACCCTTCTGGGCCCGGGGAGCTGTTTTTT CAINPSGPGELFF
TRBJ2-6 - TRBV4-1 TRBD1 TGCGCCAGCAGCCAAGATAGCCCCCAGGGGGTATCGAGAGGGGCCAACGTCCTGACTTTC CASSQDSPQGVSRGANVLTF
TRBJ1-2 - TRBV6-1 - TGTGCCAGCAGTGAAAATCCCCATGCTAACTATGGCTACACCTTC CASSENPHANYGYTF
TRBJ2-1 - TRBV19 - TGTGCCAGTAGTTCCATCGGGAGAATATCCTACAATGAGCAGTTCTTC CASSSIGRISYNEQFF
TRBJ1-1 - TRBV7-2 - TGTGCCAGCAGCTTAGCACCGGGGGGGGCCATCCTGAGCACTGAAGCTTTCTTT CASSLAPGGAILSTEAFF
TRBJ1-5 once TRBV19 - TGTGCCAGTAAGGTTCCGGGTGACCAGCCCCAGCATTTT CASKVPGDQPQHF
TRBJ2-3 - TRBV28 TRBD1 TGTGCCAGCAGCAGGGGGATGAGCACAGATACGCAGTATTTT CASSRGMSTDTQYF
TRBJ2-7 once TRBV4-1 TRBD2 TGCGCCAGCAGCCAAGATGGCCTAGCGGGGGCCCCCCGATCCTACGAGCAGTACTTC CASSQDGLAGAPRSYEQYF
TRBJ1-1 - TRBV6-1 - TGTGCCAACCGGGGCCTTAGAGGCACTGAAGCTTTCTTT CANRGLRGTEAFF
TRBJ1-4 - TRBV7-3 TRBD1 TGTGCCAGCAGCTTGGCAGGGGGTGAAAAACTGTTTTTT CASSLAGGEKLFF
TRBJ2-3 - TRBV9 TRBD2 TGTGCCAGCAGCGCCCACGGTGGGGGAGGGACAGATACGCAGTATTTT CASSAHGGGGTDTQYF
TRBJ2-3 - TRBV5-1 TRBD1 TGCGCCAGCAGCATGGACAGGGGATACACAGATACGCAGTATTTT CASSMDRGYTDTQYF
TRBJ2-5 - TRBV18 - TGTGCCAGCTCACCAAAAGAGACCCAGTACTTC CASSPKETQYF
TRBJ1-2 - TRBV2 - TGTGCCAGCAGCAGCATCATAGCTAACTATGGCTACACCTTC CASSSIIANYGYTF
TRBJ2-7 - TRBV2 - TGTGCCAGCAGTGATGAGGGGTACGAGCAGTACTTC CASSDEGYEQYF
TRBJ2-5 - TRBV15 TRBD1 TGTGCCACCAGCAACAGGGGGGAGACCCAGTACTTC CATSNRGETQYF
TRBJ2-5 - TRBV15 - TGTGCCACCAGCAGAGATGGAGAGACCCAGTACTTC CATSRDGETQYF
TRBJ2-7 few TRBV7-9 TRBD2 TGTGCCAGCAGCCTAGCGGGGGGAAACCACGAGCAGTACTTC CASSLAGGNHEQYF
TRBJ2-2 - TRBV19 - TGTGCCAGTAGTATGTGGCAAAACACCGGGGAGCTGTTTTTT CASSMWQNTGELFF
TRBJ1-2 - TRBV18 TRBD1 TGTGCCAGCTCACCCCCTGACAGGGGGCTCGGCTACACCTTC CASSPPDRGLGYTF
TRBJ1-2 - TRBV18 - TGTGCCAGCTCTGCATTGAGGGATGGCTACACCTTC CASSALRDGYTF
TRBJ2-7 - TRBV11-2 TRBD1 TGTGCCAGCAACCACGGGACAGGTACCTACGAGCAGTACTTC CASNHGTGTYEQYF
TRBJ1-3 - TRBV5-1 TRBD1 TGCGCCAGTGGACAGGGGGCTTTTGTTGCTGGAAACACCATATATTTT CASGQGAFVAGNTIYF
TRBJ2-7 - TRBV6-1 - TGTGCCAGCAGTGTAGCCTCCACCTACGAGCAGTACTTC CASSVASTYEQYF
TRBJ2-1 - TRBV4-2 - TGTGCCAGCAGCCAAGTACGAAGGGGCGATGAGCAGTTCTTC CASSQVRRGDEQFF
TRBJ1-4 - TRBV7-8 - TGTGCCAGCAGCTTAGCAGGGGGGGAAAAACTGTTTTTT CASSLAGGEKLFF
TRBJ1-4 - TRBV4-1 - TGCGCCAGCAGCCAAGGGACAGTTGCAACTAATGAAAAACTGTTTTTT CASSQGTVATNEKLFF
TRBJ2-7 - TRBV11-3 - TGTGCCAGCAGCTTTGGGGGCCTTGGCGAGCAGTACTTC CASSFGGLGEQYF
TRBJ2-3 - TRBV7-8 - TGTGCCAGCAGCCCCTCCACCACAGATACGCAGTATTTT CASSPSTTDTQYF
TRBJ2-1 - TRBV4-2 TRBD2 TGTGCCAGCAGCCAAGGAGCGGGGGGGCGAGGTGAGCAGTTCTTC CASSQGAGGRGEQFF
TRBJ2-5 - TRBV4-2 TRBD2 TGTGCCAGCAGCCGCGGCCAGCGGGGGGAAGAGACCCAGTACTTC CASSRGQRGEETQYF
TRBJ1-1 - TRBV7-2 - TGTGCCAGCAGCTTAGCAGGACAGCAAAACACTGAAGCTTTCTTT CASSLAGQQNTEAFF
TRBJ1-1 - TRBV6-5 TRBD1 TGTGCCAGCAGTGCGGGGACAGGGGGGATCACTGAAGCTTTCTTT CASSAGTGGITEAFF
TRBJ1-1 - TRBV11-2 - TGTGCCAGCAGCTTATGGCTGGCGGCAGCTTTCTTT CASSLWLAAAFF
TRBJ2-5 - TRBV5-1 - TGCGCCAGCAGCTCCGGGGGCGTCCCACAAGAGACCCAGTACTTC CASSSGGVPQETQYF
TRBJ1-2 - TRBV21-1 - TGTGCCAGCAGCAAAGTCCCAGGCAGGTGTCATGGCTACACCTTC CASSKVPGRCHGYTF
TRBJ2-2 few TRBV19 - TGTGCCAGTAGTCGATCTCGGGTCGGGGAGCTGTTTTTT CASSRSRVGELFF
TRBJ2-3 - TRBV6-1 - TGTGCCAGCAGTGTAACAGGGAATCTTCTGGATACGCAGTATTTT CASSVTGNLLDTQYF
TRBJ2-5 few TRBV5-1 - TGCGCCAGCAGCGGTGGACAGTTACAAGAGACCCAGTACTTC CASSGGQLQETQYF
TRBJ1-2 - TRBV5-1 - TGCGCCAGCAGCTTGGAAGCAAACTATGGCTACACCTTC CASSLEANYGYTF
TRBJ2-7 once TRBV7-2 TRBD2 TGTGCCAGCAGCTTAACGGGGGGGTCCTACGAGCAGTACTTC CASSLTGGSYEQYF
TRBJ2-7 - TRBV5-1 TRBD1 TGCGCCAGCAGCCTGATGACAGGGGGTTCCTACGAGCAGTACTTC CASSLMTGGSYEQYF
TRBJ2-4 - TRBV11-1 - TGTGCCAGCAGCCCGATAGGCGGGGCCAAAAACATTCAGTACTTC CASSPIGGAKNIQYF
TRBJ1-2 few TRBV5-6 - TGTGCCAGCAGCTTGAATGGCCTCTATGGCTACACCTTC CASSLNGLYGYTF
TRBJ1-5 - TRBV4-3 - TGCGCCAGCAGCCAAGTTCTCTCGGTGGCTTCCCAGCCCCAGCATTTT CASSQVLSVASQPQHF